A selection of T cell receptor beta chains follows, all from one sample in a study of CXCR3-negative and CXCR3-positive naive CD8 T cells. TCRdb reprocessed the 5' RACE reads and reports one entry per CDR3 protein, with no DNA. Across nearly 90,000 distinct CDR3 sequences, the top ten clones capture approximately 0.82% of the sample. The sequencing input was naive CXCR3+ CD8+ T cells from blood. The receptors originated from a human donor in good health. Some clones in this sample may be carry-over from other donors' samples. The CDR3 runs from the conserved cysteine through the conserved F or W.

CDR3aa,v_gene,j_gene
CASSFFGANVLTF,TRBV28,TRBJ2-6
CASSPTGYYEQYF,TRBV7-9,TRBJ2-7
CASSQVKGAGEQYF,TRBV4-2,TRBJ2-7
CASGFFGGGTEAFF,TRBV12-5,TRBJ1-1
CASSPRPGDLDTQYF,TRBV27,TRBJ2-3
CASSFPWEGGTGELFF,TRBV5-1,TRBJ2-2
CASSHRDRLYNEQFF,TRBV6-5,TRBJ2-1
CASSLTLSYEQYF,TRBV27,TRBJ2-7
CASSDSSGGGNEQFF,TRBV6-4,TRBJ2-1
CASSQDNRAYEQYF,TRBV4-1,TRBJ2-7
CASSPTVTGGSYEQYF,TRBV28,TRBJ2-7
CASSQEDRADSGSGELFF,TRBV4-3,TRBJ2-2
CASSLARGDEQFF,TRBV5-1,TRBJ2-1
CASSQVRTVNTEAFF,TRBV4-1,TRBJ1-1
CASSFFTDAGPSYEQYF,TRBV28,TRBJ2-7
CASRRDSYQPQHF,TRBV12-3/TRBV12-4,TRBJ1-5
CASSPVELREGLEQFF,TRBV7-8,TRBJ2-1
CASSENLEGDRDGTEAFF,TRBV9,TRBJ1-1
CASSLTWDRTYEQYF,TRBV14,TRBJ2-7
CASSLRTSGSLQGGELFF,TRBV11-2,TRBJ2-2
CASSQERGTYEQYF,TRBV4-2,TRBJ2-7
CASSLNSGPNTQYF,TRBV6-6,TRBJ2-3
CASRLQGNQPQHF,TRBV6-5,TRBJ1-5
CASSLEAGAGNTIYF,TRBV7-9,TRBJ1-3
CASSQAGQGTLNTEAFF,TRBV4-3,TRBJ1-1
CASPQDRGLTGELFF,TRBV11-2,TRBJ2-2
CSVEGGLHGYTF,TRBV29-1,TRBJ1-2
CASSIPGAEAFF,TRBV19,TRBJ1-1
CASRPGTRRDVYNEQFF,TRBV28,TRBJ2-1
CASSQVLEPLGDGYTF,TRBV14,TRBJ1-2
CASSTGTGGYGYTF,TRBV5-5,TRBJ1-2
CASSLTDSYEQYF,TRBV11-2,TRBJ2-7
CASSTESSTDTQYF,TRBV7-8,TRBJ2-3
CASTRRIDQPQHF,TRBV12-3/TRBV12-4,TRBJ1-5
CSARVGVRETQYF,TRBV20-1,TRBJ2-5
CASSERERLNTGELFF,TRBV5-4,TRBJ2-2
CASRGAREKAGELFF,TRBV2,TRBJ2-2
CASSLYAGGPSQTQYF,TRBV7-8,TRBJ2-5
CSAEDRENYNEQFF,TRBV29-1,TRBJ2-1
CASKGLAGGAAKNIQYF,TRBV28,TRBJ2-4
CASSFGASGNTIYF,TRBV28,TRBJ1-3
CSASSRATEAFF,TRBV20-1,TRBJ1-1
CASSLAPGTPNEQFF,TRBV7-8,TRBJ2-1
CASSAGEGVQQYF,TRBV7-3,TRBJ2-7
CASIPGLAGGPLSRNEQFF,TRBV28,TRBJ2-1
CASSPDAFLPPLHF,TRBV5-1,TRBJ1-6
CASSFADTGELFF,TRBV7-9,TRBJ2-2
CASSLDTGVMGTQYF,TRBV28,TRBJ2-5
CASSPAGTGDTGELFF,TRBV13,TRBJ2-2
CSAPGTSGWSEQFF,TRBV20-1,TRBJ2-1
CASERVSSYNSPLHF,TRBV28,TRBJ1-6
CSVEPTGDGTDTQYF,TRBV29-1,TRBJ2-3
CASSYVTLNTEAFF,TRBV6-5,TRBJ1-1
CASSPSEGLDF,TRBV18,TRBJ2-7
CSARPADTNPYEQYF,TRBV20-1,TRBJ2-7
CASSFGPGLGNEQFF,TRBV7-9,TRBJ2-1